The TCR beta chain described here comes from a study of blood T cell repertoires in COVID-19 (TCRdb year 2020). In the study overall: The collaborator samples originated in the United States, Italy and Spain and spanned the acute and convalescent phases of COVID-19. The material from the prospective study consisted of cDNA or gDNA derived from T cells, B-cell-depleted T cells, or PBMCs. Subjects who had been exposed to COVID-19, were actively infected with it, or had recovered from it provided the deeply sampled blood TCRbeta repertoires that made up the dataset. The repertoires were released in a freely available public database meant as a resource for research on the immune response to SARS-CoV-2. Samples were obtained from the ongoing ImmuneRACE study (first 160 participants) and from some 1,300 subjects provided by 6 global collaborators. Sample metadata almost always included a de-identified subject ID, COVID-19 status, age in years and sex. Where HLA class I and class II types were available, the types were taken from metadata supplied by the sample provider, not from assay-based typing.

What the study reported, not specific to this receptor: How much clinical and demographic metadata was included differed by source and by participant, and the metadata was provided uncurated.

About this clone itself: What this receptor recognizes is not known. Base qualities are not provided; no much larger clone lies one nucleotide away.

Whole blood was collected in K2EDTA tubes by collaborating institutions according to the institutions' own protocols. For TCRbeta analysis, collaborators shipped samples in one of three forms: frozen whole blood, isolated PBMCs, or DNA extracted from either of those sample types. CDR1 and CDR2, per the germline V gene, are MDHEN and SYDVKM. The CDR3, cysteine through phenylalanine, is 14 amino acids long. Left in the record is the CDR3 DNA by itself, 42 bases read in frame from the first base. V is clipped by 1 base and J by 2 bases, and the sequence between their germline boundaries is 5 bases long. The immunoSEQ Assay, a bias-controlled multiplex PCR, was used to amplify TCRbeta CDR3 regions from genomic DNA. The original methods were these. The number of nucleated cells in each sample was estimated by amplification of reference gene primers within the assay. Sequence reads were collapsed and filtered to measure the absolute abundance of every unique TCRbeta CDR3 rearrangement. Productive Simpson clonality was computed per sample as the square root of Simpson's diversity index over productive rearrangements. TCRdb's version of the immuneACCESS table is confined to in-frame rearrangements and falls short of the full clone set. An unresolved V gene accounts for under half of the shortfall where checked; the remainder is of unknown origin. Clone size and V and J calls were adopted from that table, with D and trimming inferred from the DNA. This sample is represented by around 170,000 clones; 80% to 85% of them were singletons. Approximately 6.1% of the sample belongs to the ten largest clones.

Source material: peripheral blood. The source of this sequence is a woman aged 40 to 50 with acute or convalescent COVID-19. The rearrangement combines TRBV28 with TRBJ2-2; the D gene cannot be named for sure. The CDR3 region reads CASSLSLNTGELFF. The DNA sequence follows: TGTGCCAGCAGTTTATCCCTAAACACCGGGGAGCTGTTTTTT.